The 2 T cell receptor beta chains presented below share a single source sample, sequenced in a study of patients and donors after allogeneic stem cell transplantation. TCRdb re-called the RT-PCR reads with MiXCR, one entry per CDR3 protein. The data show 70,000 or so distinct CDR3 sequences, 26% seen once. Sequencing used blood, either unsorted or a sorted T cell fraction (not recorded which). These receptors came from a human donor who was either an allogeneic HSCT recipient or a stem cell or donor lymphocyte infusion donor (not recorded which). It is not recorded whose cells these are; they may come from a transplant donor.

This clonotype has only a few counts. The chain has TRBV6-1 and TRBJ2-5, with D possibly matching TRBD1 (6 bases). Germline CDR1 is MNHNS and CDR2 is SASEGT. The CDR3 totals 17 residues. Trimming removed 7 bases at V and 3 bases at J, with 24 bases between. CDR3 bases: TGTGCCAGCACCTTCAATCCTTCGACAGGCGCGGAAGAGACCCAGTACTTC. Translated: CASTFNPSTGAEETQYF.

There are many counts of this clonotype. The chain is built from TRBV7-2 and TRBJ2-6; unclear D gene. The CDR3 extends over 15 amino acids. Germline CDR1 and CDR2: SGHTA and FQGNSA. V lost 7 bases, J lost 3 bases, and 13 bases lay in between. In DNA form, the CDR3 reads TGTGCCAGCACCCTTATACGGGTTGGGGCCAACGTCCTGACTTTC. Translated: CASTLIRVGANVLTF.